This TCR beta chain was retrieved from a study of blood T cell repertoires in COVID-19. About the research overall: Sample material is recorded as cDNA or gDNA derived from T cells, B-cell-depleted T cells, or PBMCs.

This clone was observed a handful of times. Assay: immunoSEQ multiplex PCR; the TCRdb copy retains only in-frame clones and omits some. The sample contains 60,000 or so clones, about 87% of which appear only once. This CDR3 has 15 residues. Trimming took 5 bases from V and 3 from J; bases not matched to a gene: 6. Germline V lookup: CDR1 MDHEN, CDR2 SYDVKM. The sequence was obtained from a man aged 55 to 70 with active or convalescent COVID-19. The source material was peripheral blood. The V gene is TRBV28, the J gene TRBJ1-4; 7 bases fit TRBD1. In DNA form, the CDR3 reads TGTGCCAGCAGTGCCGGGGGACAGTCTAATGAAAAACTGTTTTTT. Protein product: CASSAGGQSNEKLFF.